This T cell receptor beta chain was recovered during a study of blood T cell repertoires in COVID-19. Study background: Samples representing acute and convalescent COVID-19 were sourced from the United States, Italy and Spain.

V gave up 5 bases and J gave up 7 bases, with 14 bases separating them. Germline CDR1 and CDR2: SGHTA and FQGNSA. This CDR3 spans 14 amino acids. Authors' data handling: Cell counts per sample came from amplifying reference gene primers. Sequenced by immunoSEQ multiplex PCR; TCRdb stores in-frame clones only, minus some. Clone size and V and J calls were adopted from that table, with D and trimming inferred from the DNA. The data show roughly 250,000 clones, around 80% seen once. The source material was peripheral blood. The gene calls are TRBV7-2 and TRBJ2-2; tentatively, D is TRBD2 (6 bases). This clonotype was sampled from a human donor in a cohort sampled during active COVID-19. The CDR3 DNA is TGTGCCAGCAGCCCCCGGCGGAGGGACGGGGAGCTGTTTTTT. This encodes CASSPRRRDGELFF.